These 11 T cell receptor beta chains came from one sample sequenced in a study of T cells in narcolepsy. Produced via immunoSEQ multiplex PCR; TCRdb's table is partial and in-frame only. The sample consists of about 40,000 clones, 88% of them appearing once. Sequenced material: CD45RA- memory CD4+ T cells from PBMCs. These receptors were collected from a human donor with narcolepsy.

The genes are TRBV11-3 and TRBJ2-3; 8 nucleotides match TRBD2. This CDR3 spans 14 amino acids. Trimming removed 6 bases from V and 5 bases from J; junction bases left unmatched: 7. Germline-derived CDR1 and CDR2 are SGHNT and YENEEA. CDR3 amino acids: CASSRAGVKDTQYF. DNA of the CDR3: TGTGCCAGCAGTCGAGCGGGAGTGAAAGATACGCAGTATTTT.

The gene calls are TRBV7-6 and TRBJ2-5; D call uncertain. Looked up from germline, CDR1 is SGHVS and CDR2 is FNYEAQ. Trimming shortened V by 5 bases and J by 0 bases, and 7 bases separated the two germline ends. The CDR3 is 13 amino acids. The CDR3 nucleotides are TGTGCCAGCAGCATAACGTACCAAGAGACCCAGTACTTC. Translation: CASSITYQETQYF.

V and J are TRBV27 and TRBJ2-1; 8 bases are shared with TRBD2. The CDR3 is 17 amino acids. Trimming at V came to 3 bases and at J to 7 bases, leaving 14 bases not matched to a gene. Germline V gives CDR1 MNHEY, CDR2 SMNVEV (reference sequence). CDR3 coding DNA: TGTGCCAGCAGTTTGGATTGGCGTCTAGCGGGTAGGAATGAGCAGTTCTTC. Protein product: CASSLDWRLAGRNEQFF.

V usage is TRBV6-5 and J usage is TRBJ1-5, with D possibly TRBD1 on 6 matching bases. CDR1 is MNHEY, CDR2 SVGAGI, per germline. The germline V and J ends were trimmed by 6 bases and 0 bases, with 6 bases remaining between them. CDR3 size: 13 residues. CDR3 sequence (DNA): TGTGCCAGCAGCAGGGGTAGCAATCAGCCCCAGCATTTT. Residues: CASSRGSNQPQHF.

V gene TRBV5-4 combines with J gene TRBJ1-4; 7 bases match TRBD1. There are 14 residues in the CDR3. Germline loops: CDR1 SGHNT, CDR2 YYREEE (reference sequence). Trimming at V came to 4 bases and at J to 3 bases, leaving 3 bases not matched to a gene. This CDR3 is CASSLGQPNEKLFF. DNA of the CDR3: TGTGCCAGCAGCCTGGGACAGCCTAATGAAAAACTGTTTTTT.

V gene TRBV5-6 combines with J gene TRBJ1-3, with D unresolved. Between the trimmed V and J ends, which lost 0 bases and 8 bases, there was a span of 9 bases. The CDR3 covers 13 residues. Germline CDR1 and CDR2: SGHDT and YYEEEE. This CDR3 is CASSLAAADTIYF. CDR3 bases: TGTGCCAGCAGCTTGGCCGCCGCGGACACCATATATTTT.

This clone came up a few times. The chain combines TRBV6-1 with TRBJ1-3; D not resolved. CDR3 length equals 14 residues. Deletions cut 6 bases from V and 2 bases from J, with 11 bases between. Germline loops: CDR1 MNHNS, CDR2 SASEGT. The CDR3 DNA reads as TGTGCCAGCAGGGATTCGGTTGCTGGAAACACCATATATTTT. Translating gives CASRDSVAGNTIYF.

The chain is built from TRBV2 and TRBJ2-3; tentatively, D is TRBD2 (5 bases). Germline values: CDR1 SNHLY, CDR2 FYNNEI. V lost 5 bases, J lost 7 bases, and 10 bases lay in between. The CDR3 consists of 12 residues. The CDR3 here is CASSLSGNTQYF. The CDR3, as DNA: TGTGCCAGCAGTCTTTCCGGGAATACGCAGTATTTT.

J is TRBJ1-4 and V is TRBV29-1; D is unclear. Germline CDR1 and CDR2: SQVTM and ANQGSEA. The CDR3 length is 11 residues. Trimming removed 7 bases from V and 7 bases from J, with 10 bases in between. In DNA, the CDR3 is TGCAGCGCCGTGGGCCGTGAAAAACTGTTTTTT. It yields the protein CSAVGREKLFF.

The V gene is TRBV6-5, the J gene TRBJ2-7, with 12 bases aligning to TRBD2. The CDR3 covers 15 residues. Germline assignment: CDR1 MNHEY and CDR2 SVGAGI. V was clipped by 2 bases and J by 6 bases; unmatched bases: 5. For the CDR3, the DNA is TGTGCCAGCAGTTACGGACTAGCGGGATGGGGCGAGCAGTACTTC. Its protein is CASSYGLAGWGEQYF.

The chain carries TRBV19 and TRBJ1-5, with TRBD1 matching over 7 bases. V lost 8 bases, J lost 2 bases, and 9 bases stayed unmatched. This CDR3 has 15 amino acids. CDR1 LNHDA and CDR2 SQIVND come from the germline V gene (reference sequence). Here the CDR3 DNA reads TGTGCCAGTCGAACAGGGGAGAGTCGCAATCAGCCCCAGCATTTT. This translates into CASRTGESRNQPQHF.